Listed below are T cell receptor beta chains from one sample, sequenced in a study of CD8 T cells in ankylosing spondylitis. TCRdb re-called the 5' RACE reads with MiXCR, one entry per CDR3 protein. This sample carries some 840,000 distinct CDR3 sequences, approximately 12% of them seen once, and the ten largest clones take about 0.49%. Sequenced sample: blood, either unsorted or a sorted T cell fraction (not recorded which). These receptors came from a male donor with ankylosing spondylitis. CDR3s include the opening cysteine and the closing phenylalanine or tryptophan. The order of the fields is V gene, J gene, D gene, clone size, CDR3 DNA, CDR3 protein. D genes are given only for firm matches. Clone size is not always given. Where it is, it says once, few, many or a class for expanded clones.

V gene: TRBV5-1
J gene: TRBJ2-7
D gene: NA
clone size: few
CDR3 DNA: TGCGCCAGCAGCTCAAAACCCGGGGGCCAGGAGGAGCAGTACTTC
CDR3 protein: CASSSKPGGQEEQYF

V gene: TRBV12-3/TRBV12-4
J gene: TRBJ2-7
D gene: NA
clone size: NA
CDR3 DNA: TGTGCCAGCAGCTGGTCGGGAACCTACGAGCAGTACTTC
CDR3 protein: CASSWSGTYEQYF

V gene: TRBV14
J gene: TRBJ2-5
D gene: TRBD2
clone size: NA
CDR3 DNA: TGTGCCAGCCGCCAAATAGCGGGAGGTTTCGAGACCCAGTACTTC
CDR3 protein: CASRQIAGGFETQYF

V gene: TRBV20-1
J gene: TRBJ1-2
D gene: NA
clone size: NA
CDR3 DNA: TGCAGTGCTACCCGATCGAACGGGTATGGCTACACCTTC
CDR3 protein: CSATRSNGYGYTF

V gene: TRBV4-3
J gene: TRBJ2-1
D gene: NA
clone size: NA
CDR3 DNA: TGCGCCAGCAGCCAAGTTACAGGGTCCAATGAGCAGTTCTTC
CDR3 protein: CASSQVTGSNEQFF

V gene: TRBV7-9
J gene: TRBJ1-6
D gene: NA
clone size: NA
CDR3 DNA: TGTGCCAGCAGCTTAGACGTGGTTTCACCCCTCCACTTT
CDR3 protein: CASSLDVVSPLHF

V gene: TRBV11-1
J gene: TRBJ1-1
D gene: NA
clone size: many
CDR3 DNA: TGTGCCAGCAGCTACGACCGGGGGACTGAAGCTTTCTTT
CDR3 protein: CASSYDRGTEAFF

V gene: TRBV30
J gene: TRBJ2-2
D gene: TRBD1
clone size: NA
CDR3 DNA: TGTGCCTGGAGCGGGGACAGCTCCACGAACACCGGGGAGCTGTTTTTT
CDR3 protein: CAWSGDSSTNTGELFF

V gene: TRBV28
J gene: TRBJ2-7
D gene: NA
clone size: few
CDR3 DNA: TGTGCCAGCAGTTGGGGCAGGGGATTGGACGAGCAGTACTTC
CDR3 protein: CASSWGRGLDEQYF

V gene: TRBV6-5
J gene: TRBJ1-2
D gene: TRBD1
clone size: many
CDR3 DNA: TGTGCCAGCAGTTACCTCGGACAGGGGGGGAACTATGGCTACACCTTC
CDR3 protein: CASSYLGQGGNYGYTF

V gene: TRBV5-5
J gene: TRBJ2-5
D gene: TRBD2
clone size: NA
CDR3 DNA: TGTGCCAGCAGCTCTCCTAGCGGGGGGAATCAAGAGACCCAGTACTTC
CDR3 protein: CASSSPSGGNQETQYF

V gene: TRBV7-3
J gene: TRBJ2-3
D gene: NA
clone size: few
CDR3 DNA: TGTGCCAGCAGCTTAATCGGTCGCACAGATACGCAGTATTTT
CDR3 protein: CASSLIGRTDTQYF

V gene: TRBV5-1
J gene: TRBJ2-1
D gene: TRBD2
clone size: once
CDR3 DNA: TGCGCCAGCAGCGCCCTAGCGGGAGTCATGAATGAGCAGTTCTTC
CDR3 protein: CASSALAGVMNEQFF

V gene: TRBV7-2
J gene: TRBJ2-1
D gene: NA
clone size: many
CDR3 DNA: TGTGCCAGCAGCCAACGACTAGTGGCTGAGCAGTTCTTC
CDR3 protein: CASSQRLVAEQFF

V gene: TRBV5-1
J gene: TRBJ1-1
D gene: TRBD1
clone size: NA
CDR3 DNA: TGCGCCAGCAGCTTGGATGGCAGGGGGGGCTCGGCCACTGAAGCTTTCTTT
CDR3 protein: CASSLDGRGGSATEAFF

V gene: TRBV4-3
J gene: TRBJ2-3
D gene: NA
clone size: NA
CDR3 DNA: TGCGCCAGCAGCCAGGACTTATGGGCGGGGACAGATACGCAGTATTTT
CDR3 protein: CASSQDLWAGTDTQYF

V gene: TRBV29-1
J gene: TRBJ2-5
D gene: TRBD2
clone size: many
CDR3 DNA: TGCAGCGTGAAACATGCGGGGGGGAAAGAGACCCAGTACTTC
CDR3 protein: CSVKHAGGKETQYF

V gene: TRBV6-1
J gene: TRBJ1-1
D gene: NA
clone size: NA
CDR3 DNA: TGTGCCAGCAGCAGGCGAGAGGACACTGAAGCTTTCTTT
CDR3 protein: CASSRREDTEAFF

V gene: TRBV11-2
J gene: TRBJ2-1
D gene: TRBD2
clone size: NA
CDR3 DNA: TGTGCCAGCAGCTTAGGTCTAGCGGGGGAGTTCTTC
CDR3 protein: CASSLGLAGEFF

V gene: TRBV7-2
J gene: TRBJ1-2
D gene: NA
clone size: NA
CDR3 DNA: TGTGCCAGCCGTCCGATGGGACTCCAGGACTATGGCTACACCTTC
CDR3 protein: CASRPMGLQDYGYTF